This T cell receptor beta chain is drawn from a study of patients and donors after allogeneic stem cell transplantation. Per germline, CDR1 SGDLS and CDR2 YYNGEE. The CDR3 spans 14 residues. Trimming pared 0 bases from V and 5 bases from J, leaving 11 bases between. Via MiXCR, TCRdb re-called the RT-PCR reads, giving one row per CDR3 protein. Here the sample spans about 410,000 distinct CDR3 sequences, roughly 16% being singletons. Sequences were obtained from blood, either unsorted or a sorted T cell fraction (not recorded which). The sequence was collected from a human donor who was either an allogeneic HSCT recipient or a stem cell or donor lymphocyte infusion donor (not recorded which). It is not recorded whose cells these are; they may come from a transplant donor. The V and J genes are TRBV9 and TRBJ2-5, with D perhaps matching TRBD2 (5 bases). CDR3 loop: CASSVEIRGETQYF. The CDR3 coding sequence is TGTGCCAGCAGCGTAGAAATCCGCGGGGAGACCCAGTACTTC.